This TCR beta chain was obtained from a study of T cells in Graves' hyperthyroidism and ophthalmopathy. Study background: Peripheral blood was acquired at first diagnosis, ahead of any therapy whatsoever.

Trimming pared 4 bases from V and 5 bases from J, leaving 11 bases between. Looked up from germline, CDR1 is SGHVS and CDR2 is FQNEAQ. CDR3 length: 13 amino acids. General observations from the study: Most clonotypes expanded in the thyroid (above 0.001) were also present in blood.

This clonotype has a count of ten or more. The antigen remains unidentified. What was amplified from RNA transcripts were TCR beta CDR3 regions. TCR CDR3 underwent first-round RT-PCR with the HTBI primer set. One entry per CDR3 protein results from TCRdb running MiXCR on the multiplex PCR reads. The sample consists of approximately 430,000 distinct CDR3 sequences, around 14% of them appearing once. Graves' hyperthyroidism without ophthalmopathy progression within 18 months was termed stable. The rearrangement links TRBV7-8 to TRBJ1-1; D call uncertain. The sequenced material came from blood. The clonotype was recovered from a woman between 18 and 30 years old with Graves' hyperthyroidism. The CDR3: CASSSGLGTEAFF. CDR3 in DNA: TGTGCCAGCAGCTCGGGGTTGGGAACTGAAGCTTTCTTT. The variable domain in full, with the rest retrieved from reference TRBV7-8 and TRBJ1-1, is GAGVSQSPRYKVAKRGQDVALRCDPISGHVSLFWYQQALGQGPEFLTYFQNEAQLDKSGLPSDRFFAERPEGSVSTLKIQRTQQEDSAVYLCASSSGLGTEAFFGQGTRLTVV.